This TCR beta chain was captured in a study of radiotherapy plus CTLA-4 blockade in lung cancer. Only in-frame clones appear in the TCRdb table, and some are missing; sequencing was by immunoSEQ multiplex PCR. The table shows tens of thousands of clones, with 70% to 85% occurring only once. J was trimmed by 4 bases and V by 1 base; bases with no gene match: 2. This CDR3 spans 14 amino acids. Germline V gene data show CDR1 as SEHNR and CDR2 as FQNEAQ (reference sequence). The starting material was peripheral blood, obtained from a patient treated with radiotherapy plus ipilimumab. The chain recombines TRBV7-9 with TRBJ1-1; TRBD1 matches at 8 bases. The sequence was collected from a human donor with non-small cell lung cancer who had a partial response to radiotherapy plus ipilimumab. The CDR3 region is CASSLGQGRTEAFF. For the CDR3, the DNA is TGTGCCAGCAGCTTAGGACAGGGGCGCACTGAAGCTTTCTTT.